Detailed here is one T cell receptor beta chain. Produced via immunoSEQ multiplex PCR; TCRdb's table is partial and in-frame only. The repertoire holds more than 40,000 clones, with approximately 91% as singletons. The junction had 0 bases not matched to a gene; V was cut back by 0 bases and J by 4 bases. This CDR3 has 14 residues. Per germline, CDR1 MNHEY and CDR2 SMNVEV (reference sequence). The data derive from a study of T cell changes during pregnancy in multiple sclerosis. This specimen consisted of CD8+ T cells from peripheral blood mononuclear cells, obtained in the third trimester of pregnancy. The V gene is TRBV27, the J gene TRBJ2-1; 7 bases are shared with TRBD1. This sequence was found in a female donor with multiple sclerosis, enrolled in a pregnancy study. The CDR3 nucleotides are TGTGCCAGCAGTTTATCGGGACAGTACAATGAGCAGTTCTTC. Protein sequence: CASSLSGQYNEQFF.